One sample yielded the 23 T cell receptor beta chains listed below, sequenced in a study of T-cell reconstitution after alpha-beta-depleted transplantation in children. Unique molecular identifiers were built into the TCRbeta library. MiXCR was run by TCRdb on the PCR reads, yielding one entry per CDR3 protein. The table includes tens of thousands of distinct CDR3 sequences, 15% to 20% detected once. Source: PBMCs, mostly from graft donor cells, taken 60 days after TCRalphabeta/CD19-depleted stem cell transplant. Source of these receptors: a male patient aged 2 to 10 who had a stem cell transplant for acute lymphoblastic leukemia, so the T cells may come from the graft donor.

This clonotype showed up many times. The V call is TRBV13, the J call TRBJ2-3, with D perhaps matching TRBD2 (5 bases). Trimming left V 1 base short and J 5 bases short, with 16 bases between. The V gene's germline CDR1 is PRHDT and CDR2 FYEKMQ (reference sequence). The length of the CDR3 is 16 residues. CDR3 coding DNA: TGTGCCAGCAGCTTAGTGTTAATGGGAGATGGAGATACGCAGTATTTT. Amino acid sequence: CASSLVLMGDGDTQYF.

This clonotype came up many times. The chain joins TRBV7-9 to TRBJ1-3; D possibly corresponds to TRBD1 (5 bases). The germline V and J ends were trimmed by 5 bases and 2 bases, with 10 bases remaining between them. Looked up from germline, CDR1 is SEHNR and CDR2 is FQNEAQ (reference sequence). CDR3 length: 14 residues. The CDR3 DNA reads TGTGCCAGCAGCCGGGACGGCCCTGGAAACACCATATATTTT. As protein: CASSRDGPGNTIYF.

This clonotype has at least ten counts. This chain connects TRBV20-1 to TRBJ2-7; TRBD1 matches at 9 bases. V gave up 4 bases and J gave up 2 bases; unmatched junction bases: 9. In germline, CDR1 is DFQATT, CDR2 SNEGSKA (reference sequence). The CDR3 is made up of 15 amino acids. As DNA, the CDR3 is TGCAGTGCTACCCGGGGACAGGGAGGCGCCTACGAGCAGTACTTC. Residues: CSATRGQGGAYEQYF.

V and J are TRBV20-1 and TRBJ2-3, with a weak D call TRBD2 (5 bases). Trimming took off 5 bases at V and 8 bases at J, with 14 bases between the two ends. Germline CDR1 DFQATT, CDR2 SNEGSKA (reference sequence). The CDR3 loop spans 12 amino acids. CDR3 sequence (DNA): TGCAGTGCTCGAGGACTTGCACCTACGCAGTATTTT. Translated: CSARGLAPTQYF.

The rearrangement links TRBV20-1 to TRBJ2-5; D is ambiguous. The CDR3 totals 10 residues. Germline loops: CDR1 DFQATT, CDR2 SNEGSKA (reference sequence). V gave up 5 bases and J gave up 0 bases, with 1 base separating them. The CDR3 nucleotides are TGCAGTGCTTACCAAGAGACCCAGTACTTC. It translates to CSAYQETQYF.

The genes are TRBV9 and TRBJ2-1, with 7 nucleotides matching TRBD2. The germline gives CDR1 SGDLS, CDR2 YYNGEE. J gave up 9 bases and V 3 bases, and 6 bases lay outside the gene matches. There are 13 residues in the CDR3. Here the CDR3 reads CASSAGTTREQFF. The CDR3 coding sequence is TGTGCCAGCAGCGCCGGGACTACTCGTGAGCAGTTCTTC.

This chain uses TRBV29-1 with TRBJ2-7, with 7 positions matching TRBD2. The CDR3 is 13 residues long. V shed 4 bases and J 2 bases; nucleotides not matched to a gene: 5. Germline assignment: CDR1 SQVTM and CDR2 ANQGSEA. The CDR3 protein is CSVGGRFAYEQYF. CDR3 in DNA: TGCAGCGTTGGCGGGAGATTCGCCTACGAGCAGTACTTC.

This clonotype has more than one count but fewer than ten. V gene TRBV20-1 combines with J gene TRBJ2-3; D is uncertain. The CDR3 has 13 amino acids. V lost 4 bases, J lost 4 bases, and 12 bases lay in between. The germline gives CDR1 DFQATT, CDR2 SNEGSKA (reference sequence). Written as DNA, the CDR3 is TGCAGTGCTAACCTGAAGACTCCAGATACGCAGTATTTT. The encoded protein is CSANLKTPDTQYF.

This clonotype rates as large. The rearrangement uses TRBV12-3 or TRBV12-4 and TRBJ2-2; D may be TRBD1 (5 bases). V shed 8 bases and J shed 0 bases, with 13 bases lying between them. This CDR3 contains 15 residues. CDR3 sequence: CASAAGRTNTGELFF. The CDR3 DNA is TGTGCCAGCGCCGCAGGGCGAACGAACACCGGGGAGCTGTTTTTT.

In its sample, this clonotype was seen many times. This chain uses TRBV20-1 with TRBJ1-1; 9 nucleotides match TRBD1. The germline gives CDR1 DFQATT, CDR2 SNEGSKA (reference sequence). CDR3 length equals 14 residues. V lost 3 bases and J lost 6; bases outside the gene matches: 8. CDR3 loop: CSARDRGYAAEAFF. CDR3 sequence (DNA): TGCAGTGCTAGGGACAGGGGTTATGCGGCTGAAGCTTTCTTT.

The chain recombines TRBV10-1 with TRBJ2-2; 8 nucleotides agree with TRBD1. Germline-derived CDR1 and CDR2 are WNHNN and SYGVQD (reference sequence). V lost 5 bases, J lost 6 bases, and 5 bases stayed unmatched. CDR3 length: 14 residues. CDR3 protein: CASSPIQGAGELFF. The CDR3, as DNA: TGCGCCAGCAGTCCAATACAGGGGGCCGGGGAGCTGTTTTTT.

By sample share, this clonotype is medium-sized (0.01 to 0.1%). The chain joins TRBV14 to TRBJ2-1, with TRBD2 matching over 9 bases. Unmatched junction bases numbered 3, after V lost 0 bases and J lost 0 bases. The CDR3 is made up of 17 amino acids. CDR1 is SGHDN and CDR2 is FVKESK in the germline V gene. The CDR3 protein is CASSQDSGRSSYNEQFF. DNA of the CDR3: TGTGCCAGCAGCCAAGATAGCGGGAGAAGCTCCTACAATGAGCAGTTCTTC.

This clonotype has more than one count but fewer than ten. The chain couples TRBV27 to TRBJ2-7, with D perhaps assigned TRBD1 or TRBD2 (6 bases each). The CDR3 consists of 16 residues. V lost 5 bases to trimming and J lost 3 bases, with 20 bases between them. CDR1 MNHEY and CDR2 SMNVEV come from the germline V gene (reference sequence). Here the CDR3 DNA reads TGTGCCAGCAGTCAAAACAGGGTGCGGCGGGACTACGAGCAGTACTTC. It is translated as CASSQNRVRRDYEQYF.

This clonotype was detected ten times or more. The V and J genes are TRBV7-2 and TRBJ2-1; TRBD2 matches at 7 bases. The V and J ends lost 5 bases and 2 bases, in that order; junction bases with no gene match: 9. This CDR3 comprises 16 residues. CDR1 is SGHTA and CDR2 is FQGNSA in the germline V gene. Here the CDR3 DNA reads TGTGCCAGCAGCCATCAGACGGGAGGAACCTACAATGAGCAGTTCTTC. It codes for CASSHQTGGTYNEQFF. Full variable domain (missing parts from reference TRBV7-2 and TRBJ2-1): GAGVSQSPSNKVTEKGKDVELRCDPISGHTALYWYRQSLGQGLEFLIYFQGNSAPDKSGLPSDRFSAERTGGSVSTLTIQRTQQEDSAVYLCASSHQTGGTYNEQFFGPGTRLTVL.

This clonotype was counted at least ten times. This chain joins TRBV20-1 and TRBJ2-1; maybe TRBD2 (6 bases). V was pared by 4 bases and J by 0 bases, with 13 bases between. CDR3 length: 15 amino acids. From germline, CDR1 is DFQATT and CDR2 SNEGSKA (reference sequence). The CDR3 spells CSAKSGPTSYNEQFF. The CDR3 nucleotides read TGCAGTGCTAAGAGCGGGCCGACCTCCTACAATGAGCAGTTCTTC.

The table lists this clonotype with a few counts. The gene calls are TRBV5-5 and TRBJ1-5; 7 nucleotides line up with TRBD1. The germline gives CDR1 SGHKS, CDR2 YYEKEE (reference sequence). The CDR3 is made up of 17 amino acids. V dropped 3 bases and J dropped 6; count of bases not matched to a gene: 15. The CDR3 DNA follows: TGTGCCAGCAGCTCACAAAAGGGGGCCAGGGAGGGTCAGCCCCAGCATTTT. It codes for CASSSQKGAREGQPQHF.

The chain has TRBV6-5 and TRBJ1-3; tentative D call: TRBD1 (6 bases). V was shortened by 2 bases and J by 4 bases, with 12 bases between the two germline ends. This CDR3 spans 15 amino acids. Germline V gene sequence: CDR1 MNHEY, CDR2 SVGAGI. The CDR3 here is CASSYGGAAGNTIYF. The CDR3 nucleotides read TGTGCCAGCAGTTACGGGGGGGCCGCAGGAAACACCATATATTTT.

The V call is TRBV6-5, the J call TRBJ2-5; tentatively, D is TRBD2 (6 bases). Germline V gene sequence: CDR1 MNHEY, CDR2 SVGAGI. The CDR3 has 14 amino acids. V was shortened by 4 bases and J by 1 base, with 10 bases between the two germline ends. The chain's CDR3 is CASSSSGPQETQYF. DNA for the CDR3: TGTGCCAGCAGTTCAAGCGGGCCCCAAGAGACCCAGTACTTC.

In its sample, this clonotype was seen a few times. The J gene is TRBJ2-2, the V gene TRBV7-6; D is perhaps TRBD1 (6 bases). The CDR3 runs 14 residues. The germline V and J ends were trimmed by 6 bases and 1 base, with 9 bases remaining between them. CDR1 is SGHVS and CDR2 is FNYEAQ in the germline V gene. The CDR3 loop reads CASRLTGNTGELFF. The CDR3 DNA reads TGTGCCAGCAGATTGACAGGGAACACCGGGGAGCTGTTTTTT.

This clonotype was observed many times. This sequence joins TRBV18 and TRBJ1-1, with D unclear. In germline, CDR1 is KGHSH, CDR2 LQKENI. This CDR3 region has 14 residues. Trimming took 3 bases from V and 2 from J, leaving 10 bases between them. The CDR3 DNA is TGTGCCAGCTCACCGTCCAACACCAACACTGAAGCTTTCTTT. Its protein product is CASSPSNTNTEAFF. Full variable domain (missing parts from reference TRBV18 and TRBJ1-1): NAGVMQNPRHLVRRRGQEARLRCSPMKGHSHVYWYRQLPEEGLKFMVYLQKENIIDESGMPKERFSAEFPKEGPSILRIQQVVRGDSAAYFCASSPSNTNTEAFFGQGTRLTVV.

This clonotype was found a few times. The chain is built from TRBV7-9 and TRBJ2-7; 8 nucleotides align to TRBD1. The CDR3 consists of 14 residues. V lost 2 bases and J lost 4; bases outside the gene matches: 4. Per germline, CDR1 SEHNR and CDR2 FQNEAQ (reference sequence). CDR3 region: CASSLQGARYEQYF. DNA of the CDR3: TGTGCCAGCAGCTTACAGGGGGCGAGGTACGAGCAGTACTTC.

The CDR3 spells CATSDFNRQGYTF. CDR3 bases: TGTGCCACCAGTGATTTCAACAGGCAAGGCTACACCTTC. The rearrangement joins TRBV24-1 to TRBJ1-2; weak D call: TRBD1 (5 bases). The V end was cut by 1 base, the J end by 8 bases, with 10 bases between. CDR1 KGHDR and CDR2 SFDVKD come from the germline V gene. The CDR3 sequence is 13 residues long.

V usage is TRBV10-3 and J usage is TRBJ1-1, with unresolved D. Between the trimmed V and J ends, which lost 7 bases and 1 base, there was a span of 10 bases. Germline assignment: CDR1 ENHRY and CDR2 SYGVKD. The CDR3 loop spans 13 amino acids. CDR3 coding DNA: TGTGCCATCACCGTAAGGGAGAACACTGAAGCTTTCTTT. As protein: CAITVRENTEAFF.